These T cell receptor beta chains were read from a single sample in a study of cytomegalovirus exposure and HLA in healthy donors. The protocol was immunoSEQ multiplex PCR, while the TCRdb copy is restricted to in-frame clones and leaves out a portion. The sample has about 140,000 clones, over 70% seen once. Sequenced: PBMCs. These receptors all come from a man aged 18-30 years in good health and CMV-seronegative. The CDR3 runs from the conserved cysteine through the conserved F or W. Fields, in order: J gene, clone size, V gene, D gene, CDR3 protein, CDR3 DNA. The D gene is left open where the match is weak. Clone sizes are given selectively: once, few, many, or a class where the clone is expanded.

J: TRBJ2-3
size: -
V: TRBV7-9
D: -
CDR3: CASSLPGLATQYF
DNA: TGTGCCAGCAGCCTACCGGGACTGGCTACGCAGTATTTT

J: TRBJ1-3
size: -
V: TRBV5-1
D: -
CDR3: CASSLSSGVSGNTIYF
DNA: TGCGCCAGCAGCTTGAGTTCAGGGGTATCTGGAAACACCATATATTTT

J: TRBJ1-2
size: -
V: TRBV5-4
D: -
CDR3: CASSPRGANYGYTF
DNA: TGTGCCAGCAGCCCCAGGGGTGCTAACTATGGCTACACCTTC

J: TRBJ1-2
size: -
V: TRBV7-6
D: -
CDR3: CASSATVNYGYTF
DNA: TGTGCCAGCAGCGCCACAGTGAACTATGGCTACACCTTC

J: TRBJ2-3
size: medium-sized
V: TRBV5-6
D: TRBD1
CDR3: CASSLSSHRGRPDTQYF
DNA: TGTGCCAGCAGCCTATCCAGCCACAGGGGGCGGCCAGATACGCAGTATTTT

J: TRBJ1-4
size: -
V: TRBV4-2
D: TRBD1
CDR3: CASSQDTGGINEKLFF
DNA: TGTGCCAGCAGCCAAGATACAGGGGGCATTAATGAAAAACTGTTTTTT

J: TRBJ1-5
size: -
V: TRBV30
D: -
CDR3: CAWTSGTLSNQPQHF
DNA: TGTGCCTGGACCAGCGGGACTCTTAGCAATCAGCCCCAGCATTTT

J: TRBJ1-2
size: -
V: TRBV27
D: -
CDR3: CASKAGDRGYTF
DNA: TGTGCCAGCAAGGCAGGGGACCGTGGCTACACCTTC

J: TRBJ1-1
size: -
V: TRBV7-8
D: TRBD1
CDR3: CASTFDPGQVDVGRGDTEAFF
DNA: TGTGCCAGCACCTTTGACCCGGGACAGGTTGATGTCGGGCGGGGTGATACTGAAGCTTTCTTT

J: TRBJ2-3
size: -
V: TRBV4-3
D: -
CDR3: CASSQRQATDTQYF
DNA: TGCGCCAGCAGCCAACGACAGGCCACAGATACGCAGTATTTT

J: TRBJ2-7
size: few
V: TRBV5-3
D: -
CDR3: CARSPDTGSVKYF
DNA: TGTGCCAGAAGCCCGGACACAGGGTCGGTAAAGTACTTC

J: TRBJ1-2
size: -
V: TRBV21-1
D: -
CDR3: CASSKEVGRVYGYTF
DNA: TGTGCCAGCAGCAAAGAAGTCGGGAGGGTCTATGGCTACACCTTC

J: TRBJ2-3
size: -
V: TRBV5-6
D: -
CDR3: CASSTDIIPKDTDTQYF
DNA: TGTGCCAGCAGCACCGACATTATCCCCAAAGACACAGATACGCAGTATTTT

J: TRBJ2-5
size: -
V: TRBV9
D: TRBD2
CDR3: CASSPQTGGQETQYF
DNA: TGTGCCAGCAGCCCCCAAACGGGGGGGCAAGAGACCCAGTACTTC

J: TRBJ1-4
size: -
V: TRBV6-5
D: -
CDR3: CASGQAINEKLFF
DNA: TGTGCCAGCGGGCAGGCCATTAATGAAAAACTGTTTTTT

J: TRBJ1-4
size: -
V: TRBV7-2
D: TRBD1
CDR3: CASSLWGGTGSTNEKLFF
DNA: TGTGCCAGCAGCTTATGGGGCGGGACAGGGTCCACTAATGAAAAACTGTTTTTT

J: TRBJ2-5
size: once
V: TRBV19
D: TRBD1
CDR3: CASSIDGTGLQETQYF
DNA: TGTGCCAGTAGTATAGATGGGACAGGACTTCAAGAGACCCAGTACTTC

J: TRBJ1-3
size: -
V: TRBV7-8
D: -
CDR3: CASSLIASGNTIYF
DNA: TGTGCCAGCAGCTTAATAGCTTCTGGAAACACCATATATTTT

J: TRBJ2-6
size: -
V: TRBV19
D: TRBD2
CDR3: CASSPGGVGANVLTF
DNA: TGTGCCAGCTCACCCGGGGGGGTCGGGGCCAACGTCCTGACTTTC

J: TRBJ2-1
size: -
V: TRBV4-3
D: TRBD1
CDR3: CASSLMGQGYNEQFF
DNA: TGCGCCAGCAGCCTGATGGGACAGGGGTACAATGAGCAGTTCTTC

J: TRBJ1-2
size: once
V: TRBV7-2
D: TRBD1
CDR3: CASSSSQGARGYTF
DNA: TGTGCCAGCAGCTCCTCGCAGGGGGCGCGTGGCTACACCTTC

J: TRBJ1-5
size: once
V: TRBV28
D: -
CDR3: CASSLSTGGISQPQHF
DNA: TGTGCCAGCAGTTTATCGACCGGGGGGATCAGTCAGCCCCAGCATTTT

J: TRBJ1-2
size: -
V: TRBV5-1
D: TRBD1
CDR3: CASSFTLQGARPQTHYGYTF
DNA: TGCGCCAGCAGCTTCACACTTCAGGGGGCTCGTCCCCAAACTCACTATGGCTACACCTTC

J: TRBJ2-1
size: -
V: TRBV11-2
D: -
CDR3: CASSLAQGEQFF
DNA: TGTGCCAGCAGCTTAGCCCAGGGTGAGCAGTTCTTC

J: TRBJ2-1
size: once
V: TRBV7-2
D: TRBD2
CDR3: CASSGRGAGGKYNEQFF
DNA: TGTGCCAGCAGCGGCCGGGGGGCGGGGGGAAAGTACAATGAGCAGTTCTTC

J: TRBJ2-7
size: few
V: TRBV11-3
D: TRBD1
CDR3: CASSPTTRQGTYEQYF
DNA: TGTGCCAGCAGCCCCACCACGCGACAGGGGACCTACGAGCAGTACTTC

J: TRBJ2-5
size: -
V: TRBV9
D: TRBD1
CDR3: CASSEGIRDRLETQYF
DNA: TGTGCCAGCAGCGAAGGCATCCGGGACAGATTAGAGACCCAGTACTTC

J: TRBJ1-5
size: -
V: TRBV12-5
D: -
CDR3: CASGPAIRQSLSFSNQPQHF
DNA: TGTGCTAGTGGTCCAGCTATCCGACAGTCCCTCAGCTTTAGCAATCAGCCCCAGCATTTT

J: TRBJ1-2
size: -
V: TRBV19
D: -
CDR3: CASKSGEDYGYTF
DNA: TGTGCCAGTAAGTCAGGGGAAGACTATGGCTACACCTTC

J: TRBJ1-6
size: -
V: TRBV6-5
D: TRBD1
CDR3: CASRVTGLNSPLHF
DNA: TGTGCCAGCAGGGTGACAGGGTTAAATTCACCCCTCCACTTT

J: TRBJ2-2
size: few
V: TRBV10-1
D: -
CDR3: CASSVGGADTGELFF
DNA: TGCGCCAGCAGTGTTGGGGGGGCCGACACCGGGGAGCTGTTTTTT

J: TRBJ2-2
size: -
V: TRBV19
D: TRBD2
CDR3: CASSILAGGNGELFF
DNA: TGTGCCAGTAGTATCCTAGCGGGGGGGAACGGGGAGCTGTTTTTT

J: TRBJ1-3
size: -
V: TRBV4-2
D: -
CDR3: CASSQGAQHSGNTIYF
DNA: TGTGCCAGCAGCCAGGGGGCACAGCACTCTGGAAACACCATATATTTT

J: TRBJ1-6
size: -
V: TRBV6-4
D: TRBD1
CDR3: CASRETGANSPLHF
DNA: TGTGCCAGCAGAGAAACAGGGGCAAATTCACCCCTCCACTTT

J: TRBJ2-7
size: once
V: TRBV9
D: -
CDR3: CASSVTAGIGEQYF
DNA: TGTGCCAGCAGCGTAACGGCAGGGATCGGCGAGCAGTACTTC

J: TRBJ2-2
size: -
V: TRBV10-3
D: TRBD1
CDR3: CAIRPGQGNTGELFF
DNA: TGTGCCATCAGACCGGGACAGGGGAACACCGGGGAGCTGTTTTTT

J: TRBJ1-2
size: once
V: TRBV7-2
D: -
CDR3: CASSPGVDRIYGYTF
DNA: TGTGCCAGCAGCCCAGGGGTAGACAGGATCTATGGCTACACCTTC

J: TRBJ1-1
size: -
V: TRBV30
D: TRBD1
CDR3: CAWSFLPGQESPLLNTEAFF
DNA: TGTGCCTGGAGTTTTCTTCCGGGACAGGAGTCCCCCCTTCTGAACACTGAAGCTTTCTTT

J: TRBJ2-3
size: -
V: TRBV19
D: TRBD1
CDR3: CASSAGQAATDTQYF
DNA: TGTGCCAGTAGTGCCGGACAGGCCGCCACAGATACGCAGTATTTT

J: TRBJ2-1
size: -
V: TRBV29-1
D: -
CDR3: CSVLLNEVSSYNEQFF
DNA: TGCAGCGTTCTGCTCAATGAGGTCAGCTCCTACAATGAGCAGTTCTTC

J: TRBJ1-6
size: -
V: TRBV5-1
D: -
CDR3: CASSLSGEGYNSPLHF
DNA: TGCGCCAGCAGCTTGTCGGGTGAAGGATATAATTCACCCCTCCACTTT

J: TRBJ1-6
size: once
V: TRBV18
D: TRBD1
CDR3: CASSPRDRANSPLHF
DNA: TGTGCCAGCTCACCCCGGGACAGGGCTAATTCACCCCTCCACTTT

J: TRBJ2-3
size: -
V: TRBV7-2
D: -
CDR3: CASSVRGPGTDTQYF
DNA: TGTGCCAGCAGCGTTAGAGGCCCCGGCACAGATACGCAGTATTTT

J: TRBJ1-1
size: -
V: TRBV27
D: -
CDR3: CASGAGGQTKAFF
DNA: TGTGCCAGCGGGGCTGGCGGACAGACAAAAGCTTTCTTT

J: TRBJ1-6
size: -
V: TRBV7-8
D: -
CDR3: CASSLGGRGSPLHF
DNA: TGTGCCAGCAGCTTAGGAGGGAGAGGCTCACCCCTCCACTTT

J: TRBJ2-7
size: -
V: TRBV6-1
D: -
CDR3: CASLTRTGYEQYF
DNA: TGTGCCAGCCTAACCAGAACGGGATACGAGCAGTACTTC

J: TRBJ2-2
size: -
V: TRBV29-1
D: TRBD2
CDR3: CSAGLVVGTGELFF
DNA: TGCAGCGCCGGACTAGTAGTGGGGACCGGGGAGCTGTTTTTT

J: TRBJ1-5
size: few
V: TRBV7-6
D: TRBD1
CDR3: CASSSGQGGPQHF
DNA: TGTGCCAGCAGCTCGGGACAGGGAGGGCCCCAGCATTTT

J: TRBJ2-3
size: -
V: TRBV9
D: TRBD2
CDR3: CASSARAGASTDTQYF
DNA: TGTGCCAGCAGCGCCCGAGCGGGGGCGAGCACAGATACGCAGTATTTT

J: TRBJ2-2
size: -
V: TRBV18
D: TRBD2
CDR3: CASSPQVTSGGSGELFF
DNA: TGTGCCAGCTCACCACAAGTGACTAGCGGGGGTTCCGGGGAGCTGTTTTTT

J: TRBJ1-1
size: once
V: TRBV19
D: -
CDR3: CASDPRGRGNTEAFF
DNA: TGTGCCAGTGATCCCCGGGGCAGGGGGAACACTGAAGCTTTCTTT

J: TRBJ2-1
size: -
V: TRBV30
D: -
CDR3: CAWSADSRVNEQFF
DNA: TGTGCCTGGAGTGCGGACTCTCGAGTCAATGAGCAGTTCTTC

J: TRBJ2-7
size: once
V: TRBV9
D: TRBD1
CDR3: CASSGTGDPYEQYF
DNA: TGTGCCAGCAGCGGAACAGGGGATCCCTACGAGCAGTACTTC

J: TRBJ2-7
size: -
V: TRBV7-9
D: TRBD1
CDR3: CSSSLIGDRGVEQYF
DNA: TGTTCCAGCAGCTTAATCGGGGACAGGGGAGTCGAGCAGTACTTC

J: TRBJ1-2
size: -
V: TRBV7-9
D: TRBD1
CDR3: CASINVGQGTANYGYTF
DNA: TGTGCCAGCATCAATGTGGGACAGGGGACTGCTAACTATGGCTACACCTTC